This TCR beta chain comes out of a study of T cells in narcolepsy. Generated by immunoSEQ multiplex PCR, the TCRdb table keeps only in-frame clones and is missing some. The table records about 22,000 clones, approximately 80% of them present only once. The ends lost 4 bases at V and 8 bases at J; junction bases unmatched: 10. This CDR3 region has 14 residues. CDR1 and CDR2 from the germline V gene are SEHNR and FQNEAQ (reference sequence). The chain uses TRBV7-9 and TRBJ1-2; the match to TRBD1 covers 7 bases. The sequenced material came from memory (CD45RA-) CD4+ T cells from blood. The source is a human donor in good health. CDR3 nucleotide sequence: TGTGCCAGCAGCTCGGCCGGACAGGCGGACGGCTACACCTTC. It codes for CASSSAGQADGYTF.